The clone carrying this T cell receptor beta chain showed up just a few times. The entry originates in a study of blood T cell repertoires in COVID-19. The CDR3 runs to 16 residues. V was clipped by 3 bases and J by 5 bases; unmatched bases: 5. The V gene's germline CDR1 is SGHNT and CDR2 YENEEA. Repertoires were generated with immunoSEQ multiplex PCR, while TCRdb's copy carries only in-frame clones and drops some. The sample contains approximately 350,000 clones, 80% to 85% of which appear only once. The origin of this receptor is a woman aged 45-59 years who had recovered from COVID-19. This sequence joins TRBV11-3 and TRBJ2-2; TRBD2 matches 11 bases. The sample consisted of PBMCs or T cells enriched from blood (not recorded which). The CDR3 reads CASSFSGGALTGELFF. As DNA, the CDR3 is TGTGCCAGCAGCTTTAGCGGGGGGGCCTTGACCGGGGAGCTGTTTTTT.